This TCR beta chain was obtained from a study of cytomegalovirus exposure and HLA in healthy donors. V lost 5 bases and J lost 4, with 12 bases in between. The CDR3 runs 13 residues. Germline assignment: CDR1 SGHRS and CDR2 YFSETQ. A remark on this clone: Its antigen remains unknown.

Study-wide findings and caveats: Researchers reported in a later analysis that a missense DCLRE1C variant was tied to TCR beta V- and J-gene trimming. Cytomegalovirus status, reportedly, was diagnosed with high specificity and sensitivity by the classifier.

Primers for the PCR totalled 60 Vbeta and 13 Jbeta. TCRdb's table, derived via immunoSEQ multiplex PCR, lists solely in-frame clones and lacks some. The sample totals approximately 100,000 clones. The sequence was collected from a man aged 50 to 59 in good health and CMV-seropositive. The genes are TRBV5-1 and TRBJ1-1; D may be TRBD1 (5 bases). The sequencing input was PBMCs. The CDR3 coding sequence is TGCGCCAGCAGTTCCCAGGGTTTCACTGAAGCTTTCTTT. The encoded protein is CASSSQGFTEAFF.